This T cell receptor beta chain was identified in a study of cytomegalovirus exposure and HLA in healthy donors (dated by TCRdb to between 2016 and 2019). Looking at the study overall: According to a later analysis, one platform produced both the roughly 110 validation repertoires and the 620 or so repertoires of the first cohort. The aim of the study was to test whether cataloging public T cell receptors could identify signatures of past pathogen exposure. Along with the approximately 620-subject first cohort, a separate validation cohort of 120 different subjects was used. High-throughput TCR immunosequencing, statistical association of individual TCRs with disease status, and machine learning were combined to predict cytomegalovirus infection status.

The donors belonged to the validation cohort of over a hundred subjects, which was separate from the 666-subject first cohort. Results the study describes overall, beyond this receptor: The study listed 150 to 200 TCR beta chains as associated with cytomegalovirus. A later analysis lacked HLA typing for the validation cohort, so it scored co-occurrence in that cohort across all 110 or so repertoires. Most TCR sequences were seen in very few donors, while some public TCRs were found in many individuals. In a later analysis, TCRs clustered in the first cohort were found to also tend to co-occur in the 120 validation repertoires, with 94% of cluster scores above 0. In vitro tests confirmed that a few of the cytomegalovirus-associated TCR beta chains recognize cytomegalovirus antigens. Cytomegalovirus status was reported to be diagnosed by the classifier with high specificity and sensitivity in both the original and validation cohorts. The authors suggested that the approach could potentially be extended to other disease states and immunological phenotypes.

With respect to this clone: The antigen this receptor binds is unknown. Qualities for individual bases were not recorded, and no much larger clone is one base off.

Library construction relied on the immunoSEQ multiplex PCR assay. On the study's bioinformatics: A statistical classification framework was built to diagnose cytomegalovirus status from the catalog of TCR beta chain sequences. TCRdb took over this immuneACCESS table, retaining in-frame rearrangements with V and J assigned. Such tables are incomplete; in checked studies, under half of the missing clones stem from an unresolved V gene, and the remainder is unexplained. The V and J calls and the clone size are those of that table, but D and trimming were determined from the DNA. This sample has roughly 140,000 clones in its table, and approximately 88% of those were observed once. The ten largest clones add up to about 3.5% of the sample. CDR1 and CDR2 are drawn from the germline V gene (reference sequence): SEHNR, FQNEAQ. The CDR3 starts with the cysteine, ends with the phenylalanine, and has 13 residues. CDR3 DNA only is kept here, 39 bases in frame from base 1. Ends trimmed: V by 5 bases, J by 7 bases; bases unmatched to a gene: 5.

Material: PBMCs. This receptor chain uses TRBV7-9 and TRBJ1-2, with TRBD1 matching 9 junction bases. The clonotype was recovered from a woman younger than 35 in good health and CMV-seropositive. CDR3 sequence: CASSRDREGGYTF. The bases are TGTGCCAGCAGCCGGGACAGGGAAGGTGGCTACACCTTC.